The clone carrying this T cell receptor beta chain was observed many times. Its target is unknown. The sample belongs to a study of identical twins. CDR3 length equals 12 residues. Trimming removed 2 bases from V and 12 bases from J, with 8 bases in between. Using its own MiXCR run on the 5' RACE reads, TCRdb lists one record per CDR3 protein. The sample carries about 900,000 distinct CDR3 sequences, 9% to 15% recorded once. Study-level findings and limits: Monozygotic twin pairs showed more out-of-frame TCR alpha sharing than models estimated.

The sample also formed part of further work on yellow fever vaccine responses in identical twins.

Sequencing was done on a sample of PBMCs. The sequence was collected from a woman under 30 in good health. This sequence joins TRBV12-3 or TRBV12-4 and TRBJ1-6; no firm D call. CDR3 DNA: TGTGCCAGCAGTTTACGGGGAATACCCCTCCACTTT. This codes for CASSLRGIPLHF.